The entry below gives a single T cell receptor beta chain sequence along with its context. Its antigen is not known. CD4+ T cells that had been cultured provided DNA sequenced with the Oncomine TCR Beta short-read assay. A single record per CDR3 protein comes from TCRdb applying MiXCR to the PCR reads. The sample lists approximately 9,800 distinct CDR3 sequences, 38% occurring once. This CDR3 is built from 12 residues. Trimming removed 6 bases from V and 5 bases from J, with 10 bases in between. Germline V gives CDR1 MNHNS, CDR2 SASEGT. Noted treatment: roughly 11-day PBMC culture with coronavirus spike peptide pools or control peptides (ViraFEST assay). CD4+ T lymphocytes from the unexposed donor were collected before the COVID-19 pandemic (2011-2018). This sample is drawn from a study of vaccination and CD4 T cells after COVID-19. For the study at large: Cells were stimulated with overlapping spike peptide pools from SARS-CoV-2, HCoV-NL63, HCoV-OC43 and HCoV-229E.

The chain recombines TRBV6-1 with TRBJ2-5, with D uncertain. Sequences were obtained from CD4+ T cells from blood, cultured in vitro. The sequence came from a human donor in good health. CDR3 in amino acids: CASSQKKETQYF. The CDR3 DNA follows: TGTGCCAGCAGCCAAAAGAAGGAGACCCAGTACTTC.